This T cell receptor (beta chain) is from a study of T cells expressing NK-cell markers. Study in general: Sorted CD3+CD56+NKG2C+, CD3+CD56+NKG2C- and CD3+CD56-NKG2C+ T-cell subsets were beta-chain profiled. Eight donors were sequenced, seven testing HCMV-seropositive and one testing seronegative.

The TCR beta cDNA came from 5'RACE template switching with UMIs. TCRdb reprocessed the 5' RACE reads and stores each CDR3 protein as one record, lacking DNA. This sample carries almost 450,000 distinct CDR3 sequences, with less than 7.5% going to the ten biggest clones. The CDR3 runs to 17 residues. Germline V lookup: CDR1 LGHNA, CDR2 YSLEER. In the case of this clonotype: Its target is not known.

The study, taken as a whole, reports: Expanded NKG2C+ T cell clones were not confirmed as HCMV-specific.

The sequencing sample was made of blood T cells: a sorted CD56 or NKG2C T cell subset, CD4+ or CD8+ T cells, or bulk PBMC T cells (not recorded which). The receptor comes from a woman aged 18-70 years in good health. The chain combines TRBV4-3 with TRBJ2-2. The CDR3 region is CASSQVPKTANTGELFF.